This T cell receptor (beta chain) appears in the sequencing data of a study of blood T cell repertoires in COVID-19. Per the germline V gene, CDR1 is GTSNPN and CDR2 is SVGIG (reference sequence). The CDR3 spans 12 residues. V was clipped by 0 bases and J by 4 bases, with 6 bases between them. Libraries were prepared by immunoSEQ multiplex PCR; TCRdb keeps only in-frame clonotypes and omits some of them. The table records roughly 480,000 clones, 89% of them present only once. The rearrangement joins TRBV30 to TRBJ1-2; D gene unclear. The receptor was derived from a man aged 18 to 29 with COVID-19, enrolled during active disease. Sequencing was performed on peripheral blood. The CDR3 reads CAWSVPGYGYTF. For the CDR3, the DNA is TGTGCCTGGAGTGTCCCCGGCTATGGCTACACCTTC.